This T cell receptor (beta chain) was recovered during a study of shared clonotypes between healthy human individuals. Only CD45RO-negative cells positively selected for CCR7 counted as naive CD8 cells, so terminally differentiated effector memory CD45RA+ cells were excluded. All of the donors resided in Nashville, Tennessee, and each was a Caucasian adult. The CDR3 loop spans 16 amino acids. The germline CDR1 and CDR2 sequences are SGHVS and FQNEAQ. Repertoires were generated with immunoSEQ multiplex PCR, while TCRdb's copy carries only in-frame clones and drops some. The sample lists hundreds of thousands of clones, roughly 95% occurring once.

Sequencing used naive CD8+ T cells sorted from blood. The chain links TRBV7-8 to TRBJ2-5; 9 bases line up with TRBD2. The better agreement between TRBJ2-7 and the DNA end casts doubt on the J call. This receptor was identified in a woman in her twenties or thirties in good health. The CDR3 is CASSDQGLAGLYEQYF. The DNA of the CDR3 is TGTGCCAGCAGCGACCAAGGGCTAGCGGGACTCTACGAGCAGTACTTC.